The 32 T cell receptor beta chains in this list originate from one sample, sequenced in a study of CD8 T cells in Susac syndrome. Reverse transcription of about 0.5 to 1 ug RNA was carried out with random hexamers. Using its own MiXCR run on the immunoSEQ multiplex PCR reads, TCRdb lists one record per CDR3 protein. The sample has about 300,000 distinct CDR3 sequences, approximately 84% seen once; the top ten hold around 0.11%. The sample comprised CD8+ T cells from PBMCs. The source is a human donor with multiple sclerosis.

The chain employs TRBV5-1 and TRBJ2-3; no clear D. In germline, CDR1 is SGHRS, CDR2 YFSETQ. This CDR3 comprises 14 residues. Between the trimmed V and J ends, which lost 2 bases and 1 base, there was a span of 8 bases. CDR3 in DNA: TGCGCCAGCAGCTTCCGTCCGGGCACAGATACGCAGTATTTT. Its translation: CASSFRPGTDTQYF.

This rearrangement joins TRBV4-1 to TRBJ2-5; weak D call: TRBD2 (7 bases). The CDR3 sequence is 15 residues long. The V gene's germline CDR1 is MGHRA and CDR2 YSYEKL. Trimming pared 1 base from V and 5 bases from J, leaving 14 bases between. CDR3 region: CASSQGGGAWETQYF. The CDR3 region has the DNA TGCGCCAGCAGCCAAGGGGGGGGCGCGTGGGAGACCCAGTACTTC.

The rearrangement uses TRBV28 and TRBJ2-1; D perhaps matches TRBD2 (6 bases). Germline assignment: CDR1 MDHEN and CDR2 SYDVKM. The CDR3 consists of 14 residues. Trimming left V 4 bases short and J 6 bases short, with 13 bases between. CDR3 residues: CASSSPGTGNEQFF. CDR3 nucleotides: TGTGCCAGCAGTTCACCCGGGACTGGCAATGAGCAGTTCTTC.

V gene TRBV20-1 combines with J gene TRBJ2-5; no reliable D call. Trimming pared 2 bases from V and 1 base from J, leaving 14 bases between. CDR1 and CDR2 (germline): DFQATT, SNEGSKA (reference sequence). The CDR3 totals 15 residues. The CDR3 is CSARIMGQSQETQYF. In nucleotides, the CDR3 is TGCAGTGCTAGAATAATGGGCCAGTCCCAAGAGACCCAGTACTTC.

The J gene is TRBJ2-1, the V gene TRBV7-9; D is ambiguous. The V and J ends lost 2 bases and 0 bases respectively, with 5 bases between them. The CDR3 has 14 amino acids. From germline, CDR1 is SEHNR and CDR2 FQNEAQ (reference sequence). DNA of the CDR3: TGTGCCAGCAGCTTACCGGACTCCTACAATGAGCAGTTCTTC. Translating it yields CASSLPDSYNEQFF.

The chain links TRBV19 to TRBJ2-5; 8 nucleotides align to TRBD1. J gave up 3 bases and V 5 bases, and 8 bases lay outside the gene matches. This CDR3 region has 15 residues. Germline-derived CDR1 and CDR2 are LNHDA and SQIVND (reference sequence). The DNA of the CDR3 is TGTGCCAGTAGTCCCGGGACAGGTTACGAAGAGACCCAGTACTTC. Translation: CASSPGTGYEETQYF.

The chain uses TRBV10-3 and TRBJ1-4, with D perhaps TRBD1 (5 bases). The CDR3 has 15 residues. Germline loops: CDR1 ENHRY, CDR2 SYGVKD. Trimming removed 2 bases from V and 4 bases from J, with 11 bases in between. The CDR3 region is CAISEPQGRNEKLFF. CDR3 DNA: TGTGCCATCAGTGAGCCCCAGGGCCGTAATGAAAAACTGTTTTTT.

The V gene is TRBV12-3 or TRBV12-4, the J gene TRBJ2-1; D is possibly TRBD2 (5 bases). Trimming took off 3 bases at V and 16 bases at J, with 25 bases between the two ends. The CDR3 has 15 amino acids. The CDR3 loop reads CASSLFAGDGSDVFF. CDR3 nucleotide sequence: TGTGCCAGCAGTTTGTTTGCTGGTGATGGGAGCGATGTATTCTTC.

V usage is TRBV24-1 and J usage is TRBJ2-7; TRBD2 matches 10 bases. J gave up 4 bases and V 8 bases, and 4 bases lay outside the gene matches. The CDR3 is 13 residues long. The germline CDR1 and CDR2 sequences are KGHDR and SFDVKD. The CDR3 spells CATTSGRSYEQYF. The DNA for the CDR3 is TGTGCCACCACTAGCGGGAGATCGTACGAGCAGTACTTC.

In DNA, the CDR3 is TGTGCCATCACCACAGGAAGCGACCACGAGCAGTACTTC. This translates into CAITTGSDHEQYF. The rearrangement joins TRBV10-3 to TRBJ2-7; TRBD1 might be the D (5 bases). This CDR3 has 13 residues. Germline CDR1 and CDR2: ENHRY and SYGVKD. V was cut by 7 bases and J by 5 bases, with 15 bases left in between.

This clonotype was seen a few times. This chain links TRBV6-2 or TRBV6-3 with TRBJ2-1, with D possibly matching TRBD2 (7 bases). Trimming took 2 bases from V and 7 from J, leaving 15 bases between them. Germline assignment: CDR1 MNHEY and CDR2 SVGEGT. This CDR3 contains 15 residues. The CDR3 DNA reads as TGTGCCAGCAGTTACAGGGGGGAGGGGAGGAATGAGCAGTTCTTC. As protein: CASSYRGEGRNEQFF.

CDR3 bases: TGCGCCAGCAGCCAAGTGGTCAACGAGCAGTACTTC. Protein product: CASSQVVNEQYF. The chain combines TRBV4-1 with TRBJ2-7; D unresolved. The CDR3 length is 12 residues. Looked up from germline, CDR1 is MGHRA and CDR2 is YSYEKL. The V and J ends lost 1 base and 5 bases respectively, with 6 bases between them.

This chain uses TRBV9 with TRBJ2-2; weak D call: TRBD1 (6 bases). V was pared by 3 bases and J by 0 bases, with 12 bases between. From germline, CDR1 is SGDLS and CDR2 YYNGEE. This CDR3 has 16 amino acids. CDR3 residues: CASSATGTPNTGELFF. CDR3 coding DNA: TGTGCCAGCAGCGCCACCGGGACACCGAACACCGGGGAGCTGTTTTTT.

This clonotype occurred once. The V call is TRBV5-1, the J call TRBJ1-2, with 10 bases aligning to TRBD1. Germline values: CDR1 SGHRS, CDR2 YFSETQ. V lost 3 bases, J lost 3 bases, and 11 bases stayed unmatched. The CDR3 is 17 amino acids. The CDR3 bases are TGCGCCAGCAGCTCGGACAGGGGGTATGTCGGCGACTATGGCTACACCTTC. Its translation is CASSSDRGYVGDYGYTF.

This chain joins TRBV18 and TRBJ2-5; 11 positions match TRBD1. This CDR3 contains 18 residues. The germline CDR1 and CDR2 sequences are KGHSH and LQKENI. V trimming: 5 bases; J trimming: 4 bases; junction bases outside the gene matches: 15. This CDR3 reads CASSVTYGQGALGETQYF. The CDR3 bases are TGTGCCAGCTCAGTCACGTACGGACAGGGGGCGCTGGGAGAGACCCAGTACTTC.

This clonotype has just a few counts. V and J are TRBV7-3 and TRBJ2-7; no clear D. Trimming removed 3 bases at V and 0 bases at J, with 6 bases between. This CDR3 contains 13 residues. Germline lookup yields CDR1 SGHTA and CDR2 FQGTGA. The CDR3 bases are TGTGCCAGCAGCTTTGTCACCTCCTACGAGCAGTACTTC. This gives the protein CASSFVTSYEQYF.

Concerning this clonotype: One end of the junction is discordant with germline, which a read error may explain. V usage is TRBV6-2 or TRBV6-3 and J usage is TRBJ2-1; D might be TRBD2 (6 bases). The CDR3 has 12 residues. CDR1 is MNHEY, CDR2 SVGEGT, per germline. The CDR3 sequence: CTSSYGGNEQFF. The CDR3 nucleotides are TGTACCAGCAGTTACGGAGGGAATGAGCAGTTCTTC.

The V and J genes are TRBV11-2 and TRBJ1-2; the match to TRBD1 covers 9 bases. This CDR3 has 14 amino acids. The trim removed 4 bases at V and 9 bases at J, leaving 9 bases unmatched. In germline, CDR1 is SGHAT, CDR2 FQNNGV. This chain's CDR3 is CASSSGQGKGSYTF. DNA for the CDR3: TGTGCCAGCAGCTCTGGACAGGGGAAAGGAAGCTACACCTTC.

This sequence joins TRBV12-3 or TRBV12-4 and TRBJ1-5; 8 nucleotides align to TRBD1. J was trimmed by 7 bases and V by 6 bases; bases with no gene match: 8. This CDR3 has 14 residues. CDR3 amino acids: CASSPQGARQPQHF. The CDR3 DNA reads TGTGCCAGCAGCCCTCAGGGGGCTAGGCAGCCCCAGCATTTT.

A word on this clonotype: One end of the junction does not line up with germline, which may come from a read error. The V and J genes are TRBV12-3 or TRBV12-4 and TRBJ2-2, with a possible D match to TRBD1 (6 bases). The CDR3 totals 14 residues. CDR3: CARSGRGPPRELFF. Written as DNA, the CDR3 is TGTGCCCGCAGCGGCAGGGGACCTCCCCGGGAGCTGTTTTTT.

The chain joins TRBV27 to TRBJ2-2; D could derive from TRBD1 or TRBD2 (5 bases each). V was shortened by 3 bases and J by 4 bases, with 12 bases between the two germline ends. Germline CDR1 is MNHEY and CDR2 is SMNVEV (reference sequence). This CDR3 region has 15 residues. Here the CDR3 reads CASSFGGTGTGELFF. The CDR3, as DNA: TGTGCCAGCAGTTTTGGTGGGACCGGCACCGGGGAGCTGTTTTTT.

This sequence joins TRBV27 and TRBJ1-2; 7 nucleotides agree with TRBD1. V lost 3 bases and J lost 6; bases outside the gene matches: 10. This CDR3 spans 15 amino acids. In germline, CDR1 is MNHEY, CDR2 SMNVEV (reference sequence). The CDR3 spells CASSFNNRGLDGYTF. CDR3 sequence (DNA): TGTGCCAGCAGTTTTAATAACAGGGGACTGGATGGCTACACCTTC.

This chain joins TRBV7-9 and TRBJ2-7; D call uncertain. The CDR3 runs to 12 residues. The V and J ends lost 7 bases and 1 base respectively, with 8 bases between them. Germline-derived CDR1 and CDR2 are SEHNR and FQNEAQ (reference sequence). The CDR3 DNA reads TGTGCCAGCACCCCCACGTCCTACGAGCAGTACTTC. Translating gives CASTPTSYEQYF.

The CDR3 region is CASRDRGYADTGELFF. In DNA form, the CDR3 reads TGTGCCAGCAGGGACAGGGGTTACGCGGACACCGGGGAGCTGTTTTTT. V usage is TRBV2 and J usage is TRBJ2-2; TRBD1 matches 9 bases. CDR3 length: 16 residues. Germline CDR1 and CDR2: SNHLY and FYNNEI. With 6 bases clipped from V and 3 bases from J, the junction kept 8 bases outside the gene matches.

The V gene is TRBV30, the J gene TRBJ1-1, with no clear D. The V gene lost 0 bases and the J gene lost 6 bases, with 5 bases spanning the gap. The CDR3 has 11 amino acids. Germline-derived CDR1 and CDR2 are GTSNPN and SVGIG (reference sequence). CDR3: CAWSVLPEAFF. DNA for the CDR3: TGTGCCTGGAGTGTACTCCCTGAAGCTTTCTTT.

The J gene is TRBJ1-5, the V gene TRBV12-3 or TRBV12-4; no reliable D call. The CDR3 extends over 16 amino acids. The V end lost 1 base, the J end lost 6 bases, and 16 bases lay between the germline ends. The CDR3 spells CASSLGGIQDTQPQHF. The CDR3 bases are TGTGCCAGCAGTTTAGGGGGAATCCAGGATACTCAGCCCCAGCATTTT.

The V call is TRBV7-9, the J call TRBJ2-1, with TRBD2 identical over 13 bases. J gave up 8 bases and V 6 bases, and 4 bases lay outside the gene matches. CDR3 size: 14 residues. Germline lookup yields CDR1 SEHNR and CDR2 FQNEAQ (reference sequence). As DNA, the CDR3 is TGTGCCAGCAGTAGACTAGCGGGAGGTCATGAGCAGTTCTTC. Encoded protein: CASSRLAGGHEQFF.

The chain recombines TRBV10-3 with TRBJ2-7; D is unclear. The V gene lost 6 bases and the J gene lost 6 bases, with 12 bases spanning the gap. Germline V gives CDR1 ENHRY, CDR2 SYGVKD. The CDR3 sequence is 12 residues long. CDR3 loop: CAIRVSEGEQYF. CDR3 coding DNA: TGTGCCATCAGAGTATCGGAAGGCGAGCAGTACTTC.

V gene TRBV6-5 combines with J gene TRBJ2-3; TRBD1 is a possible D gene (5 bases). Per germline, CDR1 MNHEY and CDR2 SVGAGI. The CDR3 covers 16 residues. V gave up 1 base and J gave up 0 bases, with 11 bases separating them. The CDR3 reads CASSYFRTLSTDTQYF. The DNA of the CDR3 is TGTGCCAGCAGTTACTTTAGGACACTTAGCACAGATACGCAGTATTTT.

The chain uses TRBV20-1 and TRBJ1-5; possible D gene TRBD1, 5 bases. The germline V gene has CDR1 DFQATT and CDR2 SNEGSKA (reference sequence). V gave up 1 base and J gave up 4 bases, with 17 bases separating them. The CDR3 loop spans 16 amino acids. The CDR3 coding sequence is TGCAGTGCTAGAGCCTCCCAGGGAGGGGCTAATCAGCCCCAGCATTTT. Translation: CSARASQGGANQPQHF.

The rearrangement joins TRBV28 to TRBJ2-7; TRBD1 matches 8 bases. With 3 bases clipped from V and 6 bases from J, the junction kept 7 bases outside the gene matches. The CDR3 sequence is 14 residues long. Germline V gene sequence: CDR1 MDHEN, CDR2 SYDVKM. The CDR3 coding sequence is TGTGCCAGCAGTTTCGGGACAGGTATTCGCGAGCAGTACTTC. Its protein is CASSFGTGIREQYF.

This clonotype was detected only once. The gene calls are TRBV7-3 and TRBJ1-2, with a tentative D call TRBD1 (5 bases). Trimming removed 5 bases at V and 4 bases at J, with 14 bases between. CDR1 and CDR2 from the germline V gene are SGHTA and FQGTGA. There are 14 residues in the CDR3. CDR3 loop: CASSEMGTSYGYTF. CDR3 sequence (DNA): TGTGCCAGCAGCGAAATGGGGACTAGCTATGGCTACACCTTC.